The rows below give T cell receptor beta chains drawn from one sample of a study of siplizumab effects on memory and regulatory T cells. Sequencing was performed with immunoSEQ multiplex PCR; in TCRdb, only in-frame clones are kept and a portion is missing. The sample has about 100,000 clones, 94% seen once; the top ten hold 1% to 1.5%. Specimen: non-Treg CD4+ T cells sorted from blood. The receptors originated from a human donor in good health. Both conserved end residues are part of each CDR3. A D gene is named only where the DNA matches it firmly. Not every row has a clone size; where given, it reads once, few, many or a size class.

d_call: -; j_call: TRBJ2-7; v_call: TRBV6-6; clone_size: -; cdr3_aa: CASSRSYEQYF; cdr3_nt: TGTGCCAGCAGTCGATCCTACGAGCAGTACTTC
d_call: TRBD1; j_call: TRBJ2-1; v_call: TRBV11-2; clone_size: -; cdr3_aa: CASSLQYHQGDEQFF; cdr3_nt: TGTGCCAGCAGCCTCCAGTATCACCAGGGGGATGAGCAGTTCTTC
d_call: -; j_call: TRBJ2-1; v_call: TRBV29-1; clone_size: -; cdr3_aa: CSVGQGAGVFF; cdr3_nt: -
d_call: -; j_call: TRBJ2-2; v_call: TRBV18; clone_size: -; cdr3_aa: CASSRVEGELFF; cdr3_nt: TGTGCCAGCTCACGAGTGGAAGGGGAGCTGTTTTTT
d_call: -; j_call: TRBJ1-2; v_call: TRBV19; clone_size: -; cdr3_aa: CASTSQNLRTRGYTF; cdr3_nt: TGTGCCAGTACGAGCCAGAACCTTCGAACGCGCGGCTACACCTTC
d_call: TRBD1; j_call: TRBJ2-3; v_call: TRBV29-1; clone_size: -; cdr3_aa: CSVARKKTGGADTQYF; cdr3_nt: TGCAGCGTCGCGAGAAAAAAGACAGGGGGGGCAGATACGCAGTATTTT
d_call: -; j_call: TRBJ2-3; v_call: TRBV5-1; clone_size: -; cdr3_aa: CASSLASRFQDTQYF; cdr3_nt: TGCGCCAGCAGCTTGGCCTCAAGGTTTCAGGATACGCAGTATTTT
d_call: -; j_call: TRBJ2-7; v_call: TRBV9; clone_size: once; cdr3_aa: CASSVDPTGGSYEQYF; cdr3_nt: TGTGCCAGCAGCGTAGACCCGACAGGTGGGTCCTACGAGCAGTACTTC
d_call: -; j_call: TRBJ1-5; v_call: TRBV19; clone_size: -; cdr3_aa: CASSIKRNSNQPQHF; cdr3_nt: TGTGCCAGTAGTATAAAACGGAATAGCAATCAGCCCCAGCATTTT
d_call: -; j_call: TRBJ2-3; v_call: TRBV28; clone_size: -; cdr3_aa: CASVARTDTQYF; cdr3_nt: TGTGCCAGCGTCGCCCGCACAGATACGCAGTATTTT
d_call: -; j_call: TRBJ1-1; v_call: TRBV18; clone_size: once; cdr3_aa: CASSKKAGEGTEAFF; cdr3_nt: TGTGCCAGCTCCAAAAAAGCCGGCGAGGGCACTGAAGCTTTCTTT
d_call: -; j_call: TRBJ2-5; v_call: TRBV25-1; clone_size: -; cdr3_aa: CASSPHSIQETQYF; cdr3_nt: TGTGCCAGCAGCCCGCACTCCATACAAGAGACCCAGTACTTC
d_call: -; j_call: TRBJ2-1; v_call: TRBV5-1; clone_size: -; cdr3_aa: CASSLIGTPGTNEQFF; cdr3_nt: TGCGCCAGCAGCTTGATAGGGACCCCCGGCACTAATGAGCAGTTCTTC
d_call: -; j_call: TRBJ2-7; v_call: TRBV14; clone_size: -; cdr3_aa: CASSQAVGLGAWEQYF; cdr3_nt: TGTGCCAGCAGCCAAGCGGTTGGGCTGGGTGCGTGGGAGCAGTACTTC
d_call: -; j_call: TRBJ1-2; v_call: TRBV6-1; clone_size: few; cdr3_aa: CATWVVGYTF; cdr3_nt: TGTGCCACTTGGGTTGTTGGCTACACCTTC
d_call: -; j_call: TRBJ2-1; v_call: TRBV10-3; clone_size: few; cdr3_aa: CAISESGDNEQFF; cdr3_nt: TGTGCCATCAGTGAGTCGGGTGACAATGAGCAGTTCTTC
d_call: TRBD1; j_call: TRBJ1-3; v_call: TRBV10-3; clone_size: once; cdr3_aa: CAISGRDSSGNTIYF; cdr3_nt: TGTGCCATCAGTGGCCGGGACAGCTCTGGAAACACCATATATTTT
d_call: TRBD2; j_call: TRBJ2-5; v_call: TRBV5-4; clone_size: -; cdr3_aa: CASSGGPREETQYF; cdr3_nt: TGTGCCAGCAGCGGCGGGCCGCGGGAGGAGACCCAGTACTTC
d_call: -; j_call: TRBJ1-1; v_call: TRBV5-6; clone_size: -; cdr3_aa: CASSFPGRNTEAFF; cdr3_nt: TGTGCCAGCAGCTTTCCAGGTAGGAACACTGAAGCTTTCTTT
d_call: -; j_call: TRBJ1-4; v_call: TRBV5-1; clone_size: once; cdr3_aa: CASSFGRGPNEKLFF; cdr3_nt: TGCGCCAGCAGCTTCGGGAGGGGACCTAATGAAAAACTGTTTTTT
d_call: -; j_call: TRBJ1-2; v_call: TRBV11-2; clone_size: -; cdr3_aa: CASSTDRGKAGGYTF; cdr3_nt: TGTGCCAGCAGCACCGACCGGGGAAAAGCGGGTGGCTACACCTTC
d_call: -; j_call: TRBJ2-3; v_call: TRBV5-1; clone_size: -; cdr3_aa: CASSFSQQSDTQYF; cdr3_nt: TGCGCCAGCAGCTTCTCCCAGCAGTCGGATACGCAGTATTTT
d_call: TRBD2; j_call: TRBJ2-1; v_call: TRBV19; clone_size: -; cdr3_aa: CASSPRAGGYNEQFF; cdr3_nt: TGTGCCAGTAGTCCCAGGGCGGGAGGGTACAATGAGCAGTTCTTC
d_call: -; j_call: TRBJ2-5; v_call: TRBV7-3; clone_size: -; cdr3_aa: CASSSTGLGANQETQYF; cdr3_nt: TGTGCCAGCAGCTCCACAGGTCTTGGGGCGAACCAAGAGACCCAGTACTTC
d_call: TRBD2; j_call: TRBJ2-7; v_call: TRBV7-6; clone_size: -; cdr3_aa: CASSLGGSGGEQYF; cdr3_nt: TGTGCCAGCAGCTTAGGAGGGTCGGGGGGCGAGCAGTACTTC
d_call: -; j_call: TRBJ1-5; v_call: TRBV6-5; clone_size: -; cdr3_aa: CASSNGQPQHF; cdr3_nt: TGTGCCAGCAGTAATGGACAGCCCCAGCATTTT
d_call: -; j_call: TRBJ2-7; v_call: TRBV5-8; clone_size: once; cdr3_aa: CASSLGLTGWVAEQYF; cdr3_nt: TGTGCCAGCAGCTTGGGACTTACAGGGTGGGTTGCCGAGCAGTACTTC
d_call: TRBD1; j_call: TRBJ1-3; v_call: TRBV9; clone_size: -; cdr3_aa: CASSISGTGVNTIYF; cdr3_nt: TGTGCCAGCAGCATCTCCGGGACAGGGGTCAACACCATATATTTT
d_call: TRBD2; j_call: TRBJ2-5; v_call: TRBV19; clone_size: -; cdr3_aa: CASRGLAGVRETQYF; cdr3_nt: TGTGCCAGTAGGGGACTAGCGGGAGTCCGGGAGACCCAGTACTTC
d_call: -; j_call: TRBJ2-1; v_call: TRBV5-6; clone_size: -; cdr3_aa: CASSLTGVYEQFF; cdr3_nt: TGTGCCAGCAGCTTGACGGGAGTCTATGAGCAGTTCTTC
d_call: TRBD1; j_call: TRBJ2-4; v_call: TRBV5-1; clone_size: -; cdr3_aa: CASSITGQGVQNIQYF; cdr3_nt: TGCGCCAGCAGCATAACAGGACAGGGTGTGCAAAACATTCAGTACTTC
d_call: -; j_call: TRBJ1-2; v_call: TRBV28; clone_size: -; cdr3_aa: CASSFAGGRRENGYTF; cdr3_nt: TGTGCCAGCAGTTTTGCCGGTGGACGCCGTGAAAATGGCTACACCTTC
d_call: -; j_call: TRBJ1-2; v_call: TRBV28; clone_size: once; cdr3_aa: CASSLGGTTGNYGYTF; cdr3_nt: TGTGCCAGCAGTTTGGGGGGGACAACAGGAAACTATGGCTACACCTTC
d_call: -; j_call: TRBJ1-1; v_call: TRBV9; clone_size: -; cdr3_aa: CASTLDSMNTEAFF; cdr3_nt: TGTGCCAGCACCCTTGACAGCATGAACACTGAAGCTTTCTTT
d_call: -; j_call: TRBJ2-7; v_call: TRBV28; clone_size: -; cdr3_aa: CPSTSFSSYEQYF; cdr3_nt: TGCCCCAGCACTAGCTTCAGCTCCTACGAGCAGTACTTC
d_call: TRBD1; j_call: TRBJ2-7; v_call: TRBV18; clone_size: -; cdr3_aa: CASSPPTGFYEQYF; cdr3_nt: TGTGCCAGCTCACCACCGACAGGGTTCTACGAGCAGTACTTC
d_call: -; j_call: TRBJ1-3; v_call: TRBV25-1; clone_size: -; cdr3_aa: CASSEGSKRGNTIYF; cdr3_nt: TGTGCCAGCAGTGAAGGATCGAAACGCGGAAACACCATATATTTT
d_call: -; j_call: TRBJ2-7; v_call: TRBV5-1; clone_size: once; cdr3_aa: CASSQGYEQYF; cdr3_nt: TGCGCCAGCTCCCAGGGGTACGAGCAGTACTTC
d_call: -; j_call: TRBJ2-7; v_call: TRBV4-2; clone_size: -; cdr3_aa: CASSQELNPYEQYF; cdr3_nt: TGTGCCAGCAGCCAGGAGTTAAATCCCTACGAGCAGTACTTC
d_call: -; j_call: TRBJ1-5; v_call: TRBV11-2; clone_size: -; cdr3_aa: CASSLAQYQPQHF; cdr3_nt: TGTGCCAGCAGCTTAGCTCAATATCAGCCCCAGCATTTT
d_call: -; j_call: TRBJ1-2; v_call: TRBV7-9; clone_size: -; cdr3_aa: CASSSTVSARGYTF; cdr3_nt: TGTGCCAGCAGCTCAACCGTCAGCGCTCGGGGCTACACCTTC
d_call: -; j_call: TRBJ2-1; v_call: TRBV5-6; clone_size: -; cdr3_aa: CASSLGISYNEQFF; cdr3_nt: TGTGCCAGCAGCTTGGGTATTTCCTACAATGAGCAGTTCTTC
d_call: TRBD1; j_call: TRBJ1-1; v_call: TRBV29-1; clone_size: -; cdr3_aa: CSFTPGQGTAFF; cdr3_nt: TGCAGCTTCACCCCTGGACAGGGGACAGCTTTCTTT
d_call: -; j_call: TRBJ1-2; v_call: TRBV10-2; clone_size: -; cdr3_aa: CASSESPGVVGGYTF; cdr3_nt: TGCGCCAGCAGTGAGTCACCCGGGGTAGTAGGGGGCTACACCTTC
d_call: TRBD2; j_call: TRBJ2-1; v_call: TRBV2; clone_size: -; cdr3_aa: CASTELFSGSNEQFF; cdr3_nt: TGTGCCAGCACCGAACTATTTAGCGGGTCCAATGAGCAGTTCTTC
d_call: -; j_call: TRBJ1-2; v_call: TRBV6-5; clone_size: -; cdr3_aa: CASSYTGKVYGYTF; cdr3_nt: TGTGCCAGCAGTTACACAGGGAAAGTCTATGGCTACACCTTC
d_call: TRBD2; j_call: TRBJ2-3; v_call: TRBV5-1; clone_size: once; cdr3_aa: CASSPRTRLADTQYF; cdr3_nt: TGCGCCAGCAGCCCGAGGACTAGGTTGGCAGATACGCAGTATTTT
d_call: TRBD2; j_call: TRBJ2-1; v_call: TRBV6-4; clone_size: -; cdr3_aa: CASSVEPLAGFGFYNEQFF; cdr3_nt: TGTGCCAGCAGCGTAGAACCGCTAGCGGGGTTCGGGTTCTACAATGAGCAGTTCTTC
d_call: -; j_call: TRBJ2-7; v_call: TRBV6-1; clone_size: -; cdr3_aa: CASSEEGLVHEQYF; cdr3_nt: TGTGCCAGCAGTGAGGAGGGCCTTGTTCACGAGCAGTACTTC
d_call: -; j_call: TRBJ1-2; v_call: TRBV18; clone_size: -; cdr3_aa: CASSPQGDGYTF; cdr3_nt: TGTGCCAGCTCCCCTCAGGGCGATGGCTACACCTTC
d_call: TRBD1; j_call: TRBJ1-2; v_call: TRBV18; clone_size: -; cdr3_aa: CASSTRDRSSYGYTF; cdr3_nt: TGTGCCAGCTCAACCCGGGACAGATCGTCCTATGGCTACACCTTC
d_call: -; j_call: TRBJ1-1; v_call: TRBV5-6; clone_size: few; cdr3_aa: CASSSPHSKNTEAFF; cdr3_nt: TGTGCCAGCAGCTCCCCACATTCCAAGAACACTGAAGCTTTCTTT
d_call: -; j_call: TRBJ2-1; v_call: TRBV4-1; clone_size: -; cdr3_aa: CASSQTPISNEQFF; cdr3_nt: TGCGCCAGCAGCCAAACCCCTATAAGCAATGAGCAGTTCTTC
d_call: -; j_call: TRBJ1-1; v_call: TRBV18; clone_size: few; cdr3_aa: CASSPPIGDGAEAFF; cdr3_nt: TGTGCCAGCTCACCACCGATAGGGGACGGTGCTGAAGCTTTCTTT
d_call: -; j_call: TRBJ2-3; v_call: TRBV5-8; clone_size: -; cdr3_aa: CASSFRLGNTQYF; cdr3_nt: TGTGCCAGCAGCTTTCGGCTCGGAAATACGCAGTATTTT